Below are 30 T cell receptor beta chains sequenced from a single sample in a study of OX40 agonist ivuxolimab in advanced cancers. Produced via immunoSEQ multiplex PCR; TCRdb's table is partial and in-frame only. The data show around 68,000 clones, less than 95% seen once. This material consisted of CD4+ or CD8+ T cells sorted from blood, taken in a trial of the OX40 agonist ivuxolimab. All receptors derive from an adult with an advanced solid tumor such as melanoma, head and neck, liver or kidney cancer.

The chain combines TRBV4-2 with TRBJ1-5; TRBD1 matches 8 bases. The length of the CDR3 is 16 residues. With V trimmed by 0 bases and J by 5 bases, 6 bases remained unmatched. Germline V gives CDR1 LGHNA, CDR2 YNFKEQ. The CDR3 reads CASSQEAGGFDQPQHF. The CDR3 DNA reads TGTGCCAGCAGCCAAGAAGCAGGGGGCTTCGATCAGCCCCAGCATTTT.

The chain joins TRBV18 to TRBJ2-1; TRBD1 matches at 9 bases. This CDR3 has 15 residues. Germline CDR1 KGHSH, CDR2 LQKENI. After removal of 4 bases from V and 9 bases from J, the junction contained 10 bases not matched to a gene. The CDR3 coding sequence is TGTGCCAGCTCACTGGGGGGACAGGGTTGGAGTGAGCAGTTCTTC. It encodes CASSLGGQGWSEQFF.

The CDR3, as DNA: TGTGCCATCAAGGGGGACGGGAGAGAGACCCAGTACTTC. Encoded protein: CAIKGDGRETQYF. This chain uses TRBV10-3 with TRBJ2-5, with D possibly called TRBD1 or TRBD2 (6 bases each). CDR3 size: 13 residues. V lost 7 bases and J 4 bases, leaving 13 bases between the germline ends. Germline V gene lookup returns CDR1 ENHRY and CDR2 SYGVKD.

The chain uses TRBV5-1 and TRBJ1-2; D gene ambiguous. CDR1 is SGHRS, CDR2 YFSETQ, per germline. This CDR3 region has 15 residues. V was pared by 5 bases and J by 2 bases, with 16 bases between. CDR3: CASRPAEAWNYGYTF. CDR3 sequence (DNA): TGCGCCAGCAGACCCGCCGAGGCGTGGAACTATGGCTACACCTTC.

The chain joins TRBV5-1 to TRBJ1-1, with D tentatively TRBD1 (5 bases). CDR3 length equals 15 residues. Trimming left V 4 bases short and J 5 bases short, with 18 bases between. The germline V gene has CDR1 SGHRS and CDR2 YFSETQ. CDR3 nucleotide sequence: TGCGCCAGCAGCGCCCGGGACCCGGGCAGGACTGAAGCTTTCTTT. Translation: CASSARDPGRTEAFF.

J is TRBJ1-2 and V is TRBV27, with 7 bases that match TRBD1. Germline CDR1 and CDR2: MNHEY and SMNVEV (reference sequence). J gave up 6 bases and V 5 bases, and 9 bases lay outside the gene matches. The length of the CDR3 is 14 residues. The CDR3 protein is CASSRRQGVNGYTF. As DNA, the CDR3 is TGTGCCAGCAGTCGGAGACAGGGTGTAAATGGCTACACCTTC.

This sequence joins TRBV5-1 and TRBJ1-4, with TRBD1 matching 9 bases. V lost 0 bases to trimming and J lost 4 bases; unmatched junction nucleotides: 4. CDR3 length equals 16 residues. CDR1 and CDR2 (germline): SGHRS, YFSETQ. CDR3: CASSLERTGVNEKLFF. The CDR3 DNA reads as TGCGCCAGCAGCTTGGAAAGGACAGGGGTTAATGAAAAACTGTTTTTT.

This chain's CDR3 is CASSLGQDTYEQYF. CDR3 coding DNA: TGCGCCAGCAGCTTGGGACAGGACACCTACGAGCAGTACTTC. The chain links TRBV5-1 to TRBJ2-7, with a weak D call TRBD1 (6 bases). Germline CDR1 and CDR2: SGHRS and YFSETQ. V was trimmed by 0 bases and J by 2 bases, leaving 9 bases between them. The CDR3 loop spans 14 amino acids.

This clone showed up just once. V gene TRBV18 combines with J gene TRBJ2-7; possible D gene TRBD1, 5 bases. CDR1 and CDR2 (germline): KGHSH, LQKENI. CDR3 length: 13 amino acids. V lost 2 bases to trimming and J lost 6 bases, with 11 bases between them. The chain's CDR3 is CASSPSQGFEQYF. The CDR3 DNA is TGTGCCAGCTCACCATCCCAGGGATTCGAGCAGTACTTC.

This rearrangement joins TRBV19 to TRBJ2-2, with D unresolved. Trimming took 3 bases from V and 5 from J, leaving 10 bases between them. Germline V CDR1 and CDR2: LNHDA, SQIVND (reference sequence). The CDR3 runs to 14 residues. The CDR3 loop is CASSMGWATGELFF. CDR3 coding DNA: TGTGCCAGTAGTATGGGGTGGGCGACCGGGGAGCTGTTTTTT. The entire variable domain, with the rest obtained from reference TRBV19 and TRBJ2-2, is as follows: DGGITQSPKYLFRKEGQNVTLSCEQNLNHDAMYWYRQDPGQGLRLIYYSQIVNDFQKGDIAEGYSVSREKKESFPLTVTSAQKNPTAFYLCASSMGWATGELFFGEGSRLTVL.

The J gene is TRBJ2-1, the V gene TRBV5-6; 7 bases line up with TRBD2. Germline V CDR1 and CDR2: SGHDT, YYEEEE. V gave up 1 base and J gave up 8 bases; unmatched junction bases: 18. This CDR3 has 18 amino acids. The CDR3 nucleotides are TGTGCCAGCAGCTTGTTTGTGGGTGGGAGGGCCGTCCTTGATGAGCAGTTCTTC. It translates to CASSLFVGGRAVLDEQFF.

Only one count was recorded for this clone. The chain carries TRBV6-6 and TRBJ1-4, with D unresolved. CDR3 length: 14 amino acids. CDR1 MNHNY and CDR2 SVGAGI come from the germline V gene (reference sequence). Trimming removed 7 bases at V and 4 bases at J, with 13 bases between. CDR3 sequence reads: CASKPETDNEKLFF. CDR3 nucleotides: TGTGCCAGCAAACCTGAGACCGATAATGAAAAACTGTTTTTT.

The gene calls are TRBV7-8 and TRBJ2-7, with TRBD2 as a possible D gene (6 bases). The CDR3 runs 14 residues. V shed 2 bases and J shed 6 bases, with 14 bases lying between them. CDR1 and CDR2 from the germline V gene are SGHVS and FQNEAQ. The CDR3 DNA reads TGTGCCAGCAGCTTAAGGGCGGGGATTGGCGAGCAGTACTTC. It codes for CASSLRAGIGEQYF.

The rearrangement uses TRBV5-1 and TRBJ2-5; tentatively, D is TRBD2 (6 bases). The CDR3 totals 16 residues. The V gene lost 7 bases and the J gene lost 5 bases, with 24 bases spanning the gap. Germline values: CDR1 SGHRS, CDR2 YFSETQ. Written as DNA, the CDR3 is TGCGCCAGCTCTCTCGGGGGTTCCCTCCGGGGGGAGACCCAGTACTTC. Encoded protein: CASSLGGSLRGETQYF.

The chain is built from TRBV10-3 and TRBJ2-6; D is perhaps TRBD2 (6 bases). The V end lost 7 bases, the J end lost 1 base, and 17 bases lay between the germline ends. Germline V CDR1 and CDR2: ENHRY, SYGVKD. This CDR3 is 17 amino acids long. CDR3 sequence (DNA): TGTGCCATCACCTCCGGGGGACCCAAGTCTGGGGCCAACGTCCTGACTTTC. It is translated as CAITSGGPKSGANVLTF.

Details on this clone: One junction end disagrees with the germline gene, perhaps due to a read error. This chain connects TRBV7-7 to TRBJ2-4; TRBD1 matches 10 bases. The CDR3 is 18 amino acids. Germline values: CDR1 SSHAT, CDR2 FNYEAQ (reference sequence). The CDR3 DNA sequence: TGTGCTAGCAGCTCCTGGGACAGGGGCGCTATAGCCAAAAACATTCAGTACTTC. Translation: CASSSWDRGAIAKNIQYF.

The CDR3 DNA follows: TGTGCCAGCAGATTGACGGACATGCCATTCTCCTACGAGCAGTACTTC. It is translated as CASRLTDMPFSYEQYF. The gene calls are TRBV6-6 and TRBJ2-7; the D gene is possibly TRBD1 (5 bases). The CDR3 runs 16 residues. Germline V gives CDR1 MNHNY, CDR2 SVGAGI (reference sequence). Trimming took 6 bases from V and 0 from J, leaving 18 bases between them.

The rearrangement links TRBV7-9 to TRBJ2-7; D call uncertain. V lost 3 bases and J lost 6, with 18 bases in between. The CDR3 runs to 15 residues. In germline, CDR1 is SEHNR, CDR2 FQNEAQ (reference sequence). This chain's CDR3 is CASSFHGPDLGEQYF. Here the CDR3 DNA reads TGTGCCAGCAGCTTCCACGGTCCCGATCTGGGCGAGCAGTACTTC.

The chain has TRBV27 and TRBJ2-7; 8 nucleotides agree with TRBD2. Unmatched junction bases numbered 9, after V lost 7 bases and J lost 4 bases. Germline V gene data show CDR1 as MNHEY and CDR2 as SMNVEV (reference sequence). There are 14 residues in the CDR3. The CDR3 nucleotides read TGTGCCAGCACCCCCCACGGGGGGGGTTACGAGCAGTACTTC. Translating gives CASTPHGGGYEQYF.

This clone was detected a few times. The genes are TRBV11-2 and TRBJ1-1; unclear D gene. The CDR3 length is 13 residues. V lost 1 base and J lost 0, with 3 bases in between. Germline-derived CDR1 and CDR2 are SGHAT and FQNNGV. The CDR3 here is CASSLVLNTEAFF. The DNA of the CDR3 is TGTGCCAGCAGCTTAGTGCTGAACACTGAAGCTTTCTTT.

This rearrangement joins TRBV10-3 to TRBJ2-1; a possible D gene is TRBD1 (6 bases). The CDR3 has 14 amino acids. The germline CDR1 and CDR2 sequences are ENHRY and SYGVKD. V lost 2 bases and J 9 bases, leaving 14 bases between the germline ends. CDR3 DNA: TGTGCCATCAGTGAGACCCCAGGGGCAGGTGAGCAGTTCTTC. Translation: CAISETPGAGEQFF.

The CDR3 bases are TGTGCCAGCAACTCGGGTAGGTCCAATGAGCAGTTCTTC. Residues: CASNSGRSNEQFF. The chain combines TRBV6-1 with TRBJ2-1; no firm D call. V lost 7 bases to trimming and J lost 6 bases, with 13 bases between them. This CDR3 contains 13 residues. Per germline, CDR1 MNHNS and CDR2 SASEGT.

V usage is TRBV11-2 and J usage is TRBJ1-2; the match to TRBD1 covers 8 bases. From germline, CDR1 is SGHAT and CDR2 FQNNGV. This CDR3 spans 13 amino acids. With 6 bases clipped from V and 6 bases from J, the junction kept 6 bases outside the gene matches. For the CDR3, the DNA is TGTGCCAGCAGTCTCGGGACAGGCCATGGCTACACCTTC. Translated, it gives CASSLGTGHGYTF.

J is TRBJ1-1 and V is TRBV6-1, with TRBD1 matching 10 bases. The CDR3 runs to 15 residues. Germline CDR1 is MNHNS and CDR2 is SASEGT. V dropped 6 bases and J dropped 3; count of bases not matched to a gene: 7. DNA for the CDR3: TGTGCCAGCAGAGAGCGACAGGGGGCTCACACTGAAGCTTTCTTT. Its translation: CASRERQGAHTEAFF.

The chain joins TRBV11-2 to TRBJ2-3; D unresolved. CDR3 length: 14 amino acids. V was clipped by 1 base and J by 2 bases, with 7 bases between them. CDR1 and CDR2 from the germline V gene are SGHAT and FQNNGV. CDR3 residues: CASSLAVTTDTQYF. The CDR3 region has the DNA TGTGCCAGCAGCTTAGCCGTCACCACAGATACGCAGTATTTT.

This chain uses TRBV27 with TRBJ2-2; 8 nucleotides agree with TRBD1. V gave up 5 bases and J gave up 1 base; unmatched junction bases: 6. The CDR3 has 16 residues. CDR1 is MNHEY, CDR2 SMNVEV, per germline (reference sequence). CDR3 in DNA: TGTGCCAGCAGTCACCCTGGGACAGGGAACACCGGGGAGCTGTTTTTT. Translating gives CASSHPGTGNTGELFF.

The CDR3 sequence: CASSVVATSGSYNEQFF. Here the CDR3 DNA reads TGTGCCAGCAGCGTAGTAGCAACTAGCGGGAGCTACAATGAGCAGTTCTTC. The V gene is TRBV9, the J gene TRBJ2-1; 11 bases match TRBD2. The germline gives CDR1 SGDLS, CDR2 YYNGEE. The ends lost 0 bases at V and 3 bases at J; junction bases unmatched: 5. This CDR3 contains 17 residues.

The V gene is TRBV19, the J gene TRBJ1-6; D might be TRBD1 (5 bases). The germline gives CDR1 LNHDA, CDR2 SQIVND (reference sequence). The CDR3 spans 14 residues. Trimming removed 8 bases from V and 0 bases from J, with 8 bases in between. DNA of the CDR3: TGTGCCAGTCGGGACGACTCCTATAATTCACCCCTCCACTTT. This codes for CASRDDSYNSPLHF.

The CDR3 coding sequence is TGTGCCAGCCCGACCGGACTAGCGGGAGGGCAAGAGACCCAGTACTTC. Its translation: CASPTGLAGGQETQYF. The gene calls are TRBV2 and TRBJ2-5, with 15 bases aligning to TRBD2. The CDR3 consists of 16 residues. V dropped 8 bases and J dropped 2; count of bases not matched to a gene: 6. Looked up from germline, CDR1 is SNHLY and CDR2 is FYNNEI. Full variable domain (remainder filled in from reference TRBV2 and TRBJ2-5): EPEVTQTPSHQVTQMGQEVILRCVPISNHLYFYWYRQILGQKVEFLVSFYNNEISEKSEIFDDQFSVERPDGSNFTLKIRSTKLEDSAMYFCASPTGLAGGQETQYFGPGTRLLVL.

A few counts support this clone. The rearrangement uses TRBV11-1 and TRBJ2-5, with TRBD2 matching over 8 bases. CDR3 size: 18 residues. The V gene's germline CDR1 is SGHAT and CDR2 FQDESV (reference sequence). Unmatched junction bases numbered 12, after V lost 1 base and J lost 2 bases. In DNA form, the CDR3 reads TGTGCCAGCAGCTTAGAAAAGGTGTTAGCGGGGTTTCAAGAGACCCAGTACTTC. Translated, it gives CASSLEKVLAGFQETQYF.